A single sample gave rise to the 15 T cell receptor beta chains below, sequenced in a study of radiotherapy plus CTLA-4 blockade in lung cancer. Only in-frame clones appear in the TCRdb table, and some are missing; sequencing was by immunoSEQ multiplex PCR. The profile covers fewer than 100,000 clones, with around 76% appearing a single time and under 25% taken by the ten largest. The material was peripheral blood, obtained from a patient treated with radiotherapy plus ipilimumab. The receptors come from a human donor with non-small cell lung cancer whose response to radiotherapy plus ipilimumab could not be evaluated. Some clones in this sample may be carry-over from other donors' samples.

The V call is TRBV9, the J call TRBJ1-2; D is possibly TRBD1 (6 bases). The germline V and J ends were trimmed by 4 bases and 6 bases, with 19 bases remaining between them. Germline loops: CDR1 SGDLS, CDR2 YYNGEE. The CDR3 is 15 residues long. For the CDR3, the DNA is TGTGCCAGCAGCCTTAGAGGAAACAGGGCGGATGGCTACACCTTC. Protein product: CASSLRGNRADGYTF.

The chain joins TRBV7-2 to TRBJ2-3; TRBD2 might be the D (5 bases). This CDR3 has 11 amino acids. Between the trimmed V and J ends, which lost 5 bases and 8 bases, there was a span of 8 bases. From germline, CDR1 is SGHTA and CDR2 FQGNSA. This chain's CDR3 is CASSPGLTQYF. CDR3 DNA sequence: TGTGCCAGCAGCCCTGGACTTACGCAGTATTTT.

The genes are TRBV6-6 and TRBJ2-1; 10 bases align to TRBD2. The ends lost 6 bases at V and 4 bases at J; junction bases unmatched: 6. The length of the CDR3 is 15 residues. Germline-derived CDR1 and CDR2 are MNHNY and SVGAGI (reference sequence). Written as DNA, the CDR3 is TGTGCCAGCAGCCCTAGCGGGGGAGCTTACAATGAGCAGTTCTTC. Translation: CASSPSGGAYNEQFF.

The rearrangement uses TRBV2 and TRBJ1-3; D is possibly TRBD1 (5 bases). CDR1 is SNHLY and CDR2 is FYNNEI in the germline V gene. The CDR3 is 15 residues long. Trimming shortened V by 7 bases and J by 0 bases, and 13 bases separated the two germline ends. The CDR3 DNA reads TGTGCCAGCACCAGGACACCTCACTCTGGAAACACCATATATTTT. This sequence encodes CASTRTPHSGNTIYF.

The CDR3: CASRDRTYTEAFF. The DNA of the CDR3 is TGTGCCAGCAGAGACAGGACATACACTGAAGCTTTCTTT. The V and J genes are TRBV28 and TRBJ1-1, with a tentative D call TRBD1 (6 bases). This CDR3 is built from 13 residues. CDR1 and CDR2 (germline): MDHEN, SYDVKM. Trimming removed 6 bases at V and 3 bases at J, with 11 bases between.

The V and J genes are TRBV19 and TRBJ2-5; 8 bases align to TRBD2. With 3 bases clipped from V and 2 bases from J, the junction kept 8 bases outside the gene matches. The CDR3 sequence is 16 residues long. Per the germline V gene, CDR1 is LNHDA and CDR2 is SQIVND (reference sequence). CDR3 protein: CASSIESSGAQETQYF. CDR3 bases: TGTGCCAGTAGTATTGAGAGTAGCGGGGCGCAAGAGACCCAGTACTTC.

The chain carries TRBV6-5 and TRBJ1-4, with a weak D call TRBD1 (6 bases). Trimming left V 0 bases short and J 5 bases short, with 13 bases between. CDR3 length equals 16 residues. Germline values: CDR1 MNHEY, CDR2 SVGAGI. The CDR3 DNA follows: TGTGCCAGCAGTTACTCGATTAGGACAGAGAATGAAAAACTGTTTTTT. Residues: CASSYSIRTENEKLFF.

This clone was seen many times. The V gene is TRBV19, the J gene TRBJ1-2, with 8 bases lining up with TRBD1. The CDR3 runs 14 residues. Trimming at V came to 4 bases and at J to 4 bases, leaving 5 bases not matched to a gene. Germline-derived CDR1 and CDR2 are LNHDA and SQIVND (reference sequence). The CDR3 sequence is CASSTRDRLYGYTF. CDR3 DNA sequence: TGTGCCAGTAGTACCCGGGACAGGCTCTATGGCTACACCTTC.

The gene calls are TRBV10-3 and TRBJ2-7; 8 nucleotides match TRBD2. Germline V CDR1 and CDR2: ENHRY, SYGVKD. This CDR3 comprises 15 residues. J was trimmed by 3 bases and V by 6 bases; bases with no gene match: 10. Here the CDR3 reads CAISTPSGGHYEQYF. For the CDR3, the DNA is TGTGCCATCAGCACCCCCAGCGGGGGCCACTACGAGCAGTACTTC.

The chain employs TRBV18 and TRBJ2-7; D call uncertain. The V and J ends lost 2 bases and 2 bases respectively, with 7 bases between them. CDR1 and CDR2 from the germline V gene are KGHSH and LQKENI. CDR3 length: 13 residues. CDR3 coding DNA: TGTGCCAGCTCACCAGGGCCAGCCTACGAGCAGTACTTC. Protein product: CASSPGPAYEQYF.

This clone is a singleton in its sample. The chain joins TRBV7-3 to TRBJ2-2, with D perhaps TRBD2 (6 bases). V was pared by 5 bases and J by 4 bases, with 11 bases between. CDR3 length equals 14 residues. Germline V gives CDR1 SGHTA, CDR2 FQGTGA. The CDR3: CASSRDFSTGELFF. In DNA form, the CDR3 reads TGTGCCAGCAGCCGGGACTTTTCCACCGGGGAGCTGTTTTTT.

This clone was detected only a few times. This chain links TRBV18 with TRBJ2-7, with D maybe TRBD1 (6 bases). This CDR3 region has 12 residues. Germline loops: CDR1 KGHSH, CDR2 LQKENI. Trimming left V 1 base short and J 8 bases short, with 9 bases between. DNA of the CDR3: TGTGCCAGCTCACCACTCGGGACACAGCAGTACTTC. Encoded protein: CASSPLGTQQYF.

The chain has TRBV5-6 and TRBJ1-2; tentative D call: TRBD1 (6 bases). Trimming removed 7 bases at V and 8 bases at J, with 18 bases between. From germline, CDR1 is SGHDT and CDR2 YYEEEE. The CDR3 spans 13 residues. CDR3 sequence reads: CASRYREGWGYTF. The CDR3 nucleotides are TGTGCCAGCCGTTACAGGGAGGGCTGGGGCTACACCTTC.

The chain carries TRBV6-5 and TRBJ2-2; D might be TRBD2 (5 bases). The CDR3 contains 13 residues. Germline CDR1 is MNHEY and CDR2 is SVGAGI. Trimming stripped 7 bases from V and 12 bases from J, with 18 bases between. The CDR3 here is CASTGEPTVKLFF. CDR3 in DNA: TGTGCCAGCACCGGGGAGCCCACCGTGAAGCTGTTTTTT.

This clone was observed once. V is TRBV5-1 and J is TRBJ2-7, with D possibly being TRBD1 (6 bases). CDR3 size: 12 residues. V was clipped by 4 bases and J by 2 bases, with 7 bases between them. CDR1 and CDR2 (germline): SGHRS, YFSETQ. The CDR3 sequence: CASSEGAYEQYF. CDR3 in DNA: TGCGCCAGCAGCGAGGGGGCCTACGAGCAGTACTTC.